The present T cell receptor beta chain was sequenced within a study of blood T cell repertoires in COVID-19. Whole-study context: Acute and convalescent COVID-19 specimens originated in the United States, Italy and Spain. Nucleic acid was either cDNA or gDNA, and it came from T cells, B-cell-depleted T cells, or PBMCs.

The protocol was immunoSEQ multiplex PCR, while the TCRdb copy is restricted to in-frame clones and leaves out a portion. In the table there are under 80,000 clones, 85% of which are singletons. Germline values: CDR1 SGHDT, CDR2 YYEEEE. The CDR3 covers 16 residues. V shed 4 bases, J shed 5 bases, and the junction held 15 bases outside the gene matches. Sequencing was performed on peripheral blood. The sequence was collected from a man between 65 and 79 years old with acute or convalescent COVID-19. The J gene is TRBJ2-7, the V gene TRBV5-6, with 7 bases matching TRBD2. DNA of the CDR3: TGTGCCAGCAGCCCTTCCGGGGGGAGGACTGGCCACGAGCAGTACTTC. Translated: CASSPSGGRTGHEQYF.